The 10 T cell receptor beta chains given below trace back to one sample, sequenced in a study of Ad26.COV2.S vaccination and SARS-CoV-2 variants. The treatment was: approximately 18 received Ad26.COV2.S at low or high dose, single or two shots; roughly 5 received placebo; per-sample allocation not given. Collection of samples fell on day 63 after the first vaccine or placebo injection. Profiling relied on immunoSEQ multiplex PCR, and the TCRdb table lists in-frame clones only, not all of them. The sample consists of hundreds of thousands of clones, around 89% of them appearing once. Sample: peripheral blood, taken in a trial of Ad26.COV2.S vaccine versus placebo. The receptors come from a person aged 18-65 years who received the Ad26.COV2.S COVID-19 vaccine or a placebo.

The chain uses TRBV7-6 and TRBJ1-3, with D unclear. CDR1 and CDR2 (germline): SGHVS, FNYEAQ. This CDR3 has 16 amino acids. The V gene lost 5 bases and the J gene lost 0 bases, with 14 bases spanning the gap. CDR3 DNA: TGTGCCAGCAGCACCCGGGGTGAAATCTCTGGAAACACCATATATTTT. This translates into CASSTRGEISGNTIYF.

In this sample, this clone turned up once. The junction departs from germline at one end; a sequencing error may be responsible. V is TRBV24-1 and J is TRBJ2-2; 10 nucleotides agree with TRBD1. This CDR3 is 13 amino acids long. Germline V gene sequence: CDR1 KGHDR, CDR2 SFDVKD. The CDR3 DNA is TGTGCCACCAGTGCCCCAGGACAGGGGGGGCTGTTTTTT. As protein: CATSAPGQGGLFF.

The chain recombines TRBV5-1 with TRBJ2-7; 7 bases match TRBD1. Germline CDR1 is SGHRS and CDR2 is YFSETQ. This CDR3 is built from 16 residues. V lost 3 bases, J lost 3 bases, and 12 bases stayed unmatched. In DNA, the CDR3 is TGCGCCAGCAGCTCCACAGGGGTCCGCGGCGGCTACGAGCAGTACTTC. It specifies CASSSTGVRGGYEQYF.

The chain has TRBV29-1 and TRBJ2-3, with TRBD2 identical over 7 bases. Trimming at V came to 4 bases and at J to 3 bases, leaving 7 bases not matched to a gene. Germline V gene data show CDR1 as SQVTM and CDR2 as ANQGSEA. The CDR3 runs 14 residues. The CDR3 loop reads CSVGGLAGTDTQYF. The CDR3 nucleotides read TGCAGCGTTGGGGGATTAGCGGGTACAGATACGCAGTATTTT.

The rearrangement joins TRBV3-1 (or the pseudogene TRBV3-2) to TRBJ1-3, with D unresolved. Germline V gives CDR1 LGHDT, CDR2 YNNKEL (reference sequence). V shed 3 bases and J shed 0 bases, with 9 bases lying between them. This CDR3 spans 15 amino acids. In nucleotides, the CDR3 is TGTGCCAGCAGCCAGTGGGTGGTCTCTGGAAACACCATATATTTT. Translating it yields CASSQWVVSGNTIYF.

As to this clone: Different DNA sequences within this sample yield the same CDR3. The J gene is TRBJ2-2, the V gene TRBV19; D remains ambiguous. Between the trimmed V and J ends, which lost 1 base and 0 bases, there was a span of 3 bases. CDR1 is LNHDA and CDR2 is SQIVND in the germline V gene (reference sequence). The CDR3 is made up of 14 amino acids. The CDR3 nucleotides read TGTGCCAGTAGTATAGGTCCGAACACCGGGGAGCTGTTTTTT. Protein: CASSIGPNTGELFF. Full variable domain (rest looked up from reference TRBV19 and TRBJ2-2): DGGITQSPKYLFRKEGQNVTLSCEQNLNHDAMYWYRQDPGQGLRLIYYSQIVNDFQKGDIAEGYSVSREKKESFPLTVTSAQKNPTAFYLCASSIGPNTGELFFGEGSRLTVL.

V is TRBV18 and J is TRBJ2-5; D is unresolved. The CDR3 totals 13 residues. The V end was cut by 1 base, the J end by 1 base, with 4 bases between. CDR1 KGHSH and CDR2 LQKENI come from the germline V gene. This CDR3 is CASSPQGQETQYF. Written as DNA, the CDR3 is TGTGCCAGCTCACCACAGGGCCAAGAGACCCAGTACTTC.

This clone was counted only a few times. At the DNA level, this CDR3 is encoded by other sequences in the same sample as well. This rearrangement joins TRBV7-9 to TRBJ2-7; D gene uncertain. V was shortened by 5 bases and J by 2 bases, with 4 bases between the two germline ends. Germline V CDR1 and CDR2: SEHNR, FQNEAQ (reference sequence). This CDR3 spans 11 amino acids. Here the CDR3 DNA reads TGTGCCAGCAGCCTTACCTACGAGCAGTACTTC. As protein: CASSLTYEQYF.

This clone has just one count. CDR3: CASSPRLAGGPNTGELFF. The CDR3 region has the DNA TGCGCCAGCAGCCCCCGACTAGCGGGGGGGCCGAACACCGGGGAGCTGTTTTTT. The chain carries TRBV5-1 and TRBJ2-2; 14 bases align to TRBD2. V gave up 4 bases and J gave up 0 bases; unmatched junction bases: 5. Per the germline V gene, CDR1 is SGHRS and CDR2 is YFSETQ. CDR3 length: 18 residues.

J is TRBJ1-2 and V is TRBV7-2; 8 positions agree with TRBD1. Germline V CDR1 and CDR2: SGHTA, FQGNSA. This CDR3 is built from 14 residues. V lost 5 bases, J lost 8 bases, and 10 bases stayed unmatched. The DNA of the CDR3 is TGTGCCAGCAGCCCTGGGGACAGGTTCGGGGGCTACACCTTC. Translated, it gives CASSPGDRFGGYTF.